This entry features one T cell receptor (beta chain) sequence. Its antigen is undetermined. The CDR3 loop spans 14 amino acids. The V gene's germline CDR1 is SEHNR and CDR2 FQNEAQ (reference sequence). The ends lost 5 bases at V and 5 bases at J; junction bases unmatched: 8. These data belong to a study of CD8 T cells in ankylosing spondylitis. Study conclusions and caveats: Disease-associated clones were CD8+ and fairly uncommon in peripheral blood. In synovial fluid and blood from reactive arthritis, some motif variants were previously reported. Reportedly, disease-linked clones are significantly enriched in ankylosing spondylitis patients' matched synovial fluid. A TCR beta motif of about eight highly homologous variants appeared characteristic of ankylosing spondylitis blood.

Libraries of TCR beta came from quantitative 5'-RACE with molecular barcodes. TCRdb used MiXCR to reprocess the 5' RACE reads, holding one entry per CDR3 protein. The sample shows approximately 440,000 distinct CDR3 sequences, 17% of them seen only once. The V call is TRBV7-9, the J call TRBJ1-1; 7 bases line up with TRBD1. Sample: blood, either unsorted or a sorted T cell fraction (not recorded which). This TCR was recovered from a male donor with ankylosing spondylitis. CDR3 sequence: CASSPGTARTEAFF. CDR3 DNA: TGTGCCAGCAGCCCAGGGACAGCCCGGACTGAAGCTTTCTTT.